This T cell receptor beta chain was captured in a study of T-cell reconstitution after alpha-beta-depleted transplantation in children (dated by TCRdb to about 2016). Regarding the study in general: Using TCR repertoire profiling, the study followed T-cell immune reconstitution in a quantitative way in children after TCRalphabeta/CD19-depleted allogeneic hematopoietic cell transplantation.

On this clonotype itself: There is no known antigen for this receptor. Qualities for individual bases were not recorded, and no much larger clone is one base off.

Libraries were built with PCR. Instrument used: Illumina HiSeq 2500. TCR libraries were prepared with molecular barcoding, using unique molecular identifiers to normalize TCRbeta repertoire quantification. The public reads were run again by TCRdb, first through fastp at Q25 and then through MiXCR, and only productive beta chains were kept. Identical CDR3 protein sequences are pooled into one entry, listed with their most common genes and DNA. The sample data list more than 100,000 distinct CDR3 sequences, and roughly 23% of these were observed just once. Of the sample, over 9.5% falls within the top ten clones. As encoded in the germline V gene, CDR1 is ENHRY while CDR2 is SYGVKD. Trimmed from V: 4 bases; trimmed from J: 3 bases; junction bases lacking a gene match: 3. The CDR3, from cysteine to phenylalanine, totals 13 residues. Only CDR3 DNA is held: 39 bases, read in frame from base 1. Overall results and qualifications from the work: The apparently early recovery of alphabetaT-cell counts about two months after transplant reportedly depended on only several hundred rapidly expanded clones that came from non-depleted graft cells. In some patients, the high TCRbeta diversity seen at day 60 was put down to recipient T cells and intrathymic progenitors that had survived conditioning. Over the following months the frequencies of hyperexpanded clones went down, and after one year T-cell counts and TCRbeta diversity were mostly credited to newly produced T cells.

The treatment or condition label of this sample denotes: allogeneic hematopoietic cell transplantation with graft depleted of TCRalphabeta T cells and CD19 B cells. The children who served as transplant recipients had been given grafts of TCRalphabeta/CD19-depleted allogeneic hematopoietic cells. The chain couples TRBV10-3 to TRBJ2-7; 7 of the junction bases match TRBD2. The receptor was isolated from a male patient between 2 and 9 years old who had a stem cell transplant for chronic granulomatous disease, so the T cells may come from the graft donor. The source material was PBMCs, mostly from graft donor cells, sampled 180 days after TCRalphabeta/CD19-depleted stem cell transplant. The DNA is TGTGCCATCAGTGTCCGGGACTACTACGAGCAGTACTTC. Translated, it gives CAISVRDYYEQYF.